Shown below are 32 T cell receptor beta chains from a single sample sequenced in a study of T cells after yellow fever vaccination. TCRdb processed the 5' RACE reads anew with MiXCR; each CDR3 protein has one entry. The sample includes approximately 550,000 distinct CDR3 sequences, roughly a fifth seen only once; the top ten take 14%. The sequencing here drew on PBMCs, taken 15 days after the yellow fever booster vaccination. The receptors here all came from a man younger than 45 who received the YFV17D yellow fever vaccine.

This clonotype was observed at least ten times. The V and J genes are TRBV5-1 and TRBJ1-1; no firm D call. The germline gives CDR1 SGHRS, CDR2 YFSETQ. The CDR3 covers 13 residues. Trimming took 2 bases from V and 5 from J, leaving 10 bases between them. The CDR3 sequence is CASSLIRETEAFF. The CDR3 DNA reads TGCGCCAGCAGCTTAATTCGGGAAACTGAAGCTTTCTTT.

The chain carries TRBV28 and TRBJ2-7; D could derive from TRBD1 or TRBD2 (5 bases each). The ends were cut back, 2 bases at V and 5 bases at J, with 13 bases in the middle. The CDR3 is 14 residues long. Germline CDR1 MDHEN, CDR2 SYDVKM. CDR3: CASSLVGTLDEQYF. The CDR3 nucleotides are TGTGCCAGCAGTTTAGTCGGGACCCTGGACGAGCAGTACTTC.

The genes are TRBV10-3 and TRBJ2-1; 8 nucleotides agree with TRBD1. Germline V gives CDR1 ENHRY, CDR2 SYGVKD. CDR3 length equals 14 residues. The junction had 8 bases not matched to a gene; V was cut back by 6 bases and J by 7 bases. CDR3 nucleotide sequence: TGTGCCATCAGGGACAGGGCCGACTTGAATGAGCAGTTCTTC. It translates to CAIRDRADLNEQFF.

The chain combines TRBV7-8 with TRBJ2-1; TRBD2 aligns across 14 bases. Per the germline V gene, CDR1 is SGHVS and CDR2 is FQNEAQ. The CDR3 length is 16 residues. With 2 bases clipped from V and 8 bases from J, the junction kept 5 bases outside the gene matches. The CDR3 nucleotides are TGTGCCAGCAGCTTACAGGGGACTAGCGGGAGTTATGAGCAGTTCTTC. Its translation is CASSLQGTSGSYEQFF.

This clonotype was detected only once. The CDR3 sequence is CAWSGRSVTF. As DNA, the CDR3 is TGTGCCTGGAGTGGACGGAGTGTTACCTTC. V usage is TRBV30 and J usage is TRBJ1-2, with D hard to call. The length of the CDR3 is 10 residues. Germline V lookup: CDR1 GTSNPN, CDR2 SVGIG (reference sequence). The V end was cut by 1 base, the J end by 14 bases, with 11 bases between.

This clonotype was observed a handful of times. The genes are TRBV2 and TRBJ2-4; TRBD2 might be the D (5 bases). The V gene's germline CDR1 is SNHLY and CDR2 FYNNEI. Trimming took 7 bases from V and 9 from J, leaving 19 bases between them. This CDR3 contains 14 residues. CDR3 loop: CASKPEALKGIQYF. The CDR3 DNA follows: TGTGCCAGCAAACCGGAGGCCCTAAAAGGCATTCAGTACTTC.

This clonotype was observed a few times. The chain combines TRBV20-1 with TRBJ2-7; D ambiguous. Germline assignment: CDR1 DFQATT and CDR2 SNEGSKA (reference sequence). The ends were cut back, 8 bases at V and 3 bases at J, with 5 bases in the middle. This CDR3 is built from 9 residues. The DNA for the CDR3 is TGCAGTATAAACTACGAGCAGTACTTC. This codes for CSINYEQYF.

This clonotype was detected a few times. The chain couples TRBV20-1 to TRBJ2-2, with a weak D call TRBD2 (6 bases). The germline V and J ends were trimmed by 0 bases and 0 bases, with 17 bases remaining between them. This CDR3 spans 18 amino acids. Germline V gives CDR1 DFQATT, CDR2 SNEGSKA (reference sequence). Here the CDR3 DNA reads TGCAGTGCTAGAGACCCTGTCTCGGGGGTGCCGAACACCGGGGAGCTGTTTTTT. Its translation: CSARDPVSGVPNTGELFF.

J is TRBJ2-2 and V is TRBV19, with D possibly TRBD2 on 6 matching bases. Germline V gene lookup returns CDR1 LNHDA and CDR2 SQIVND (reference sequence). This CDR3 contains 13 residues. V lost 6 bases and J lost 1, with 6 bases in between. The CDR3 protein is CASREGNTGELFF. The CDR3 DNA reads as TGTGCCAGTAGGGAGGGGAACACCGGGGAGCTGTTTTTT.

The chain carries TRBV5-6 and TRBJ2-5, with D perhaps matching TRBD1 or TRBD2 (5 bases each). Trimming took off 4 bases at V and 2 bases at J, with 18 bases between the two ends. The length of the CDR3 is 16 residues. The germline V gene has CDR1 SGHDT and CDR2 YYEEEE. In nucleotides, the CDR3 is TGTGCCAGCAGCACGCTTGTACGGGACCGTCAAGAGACCCAGTACTTC. This translates into CASSTLVRDRQETQYF.

This clonotype was seen only a few times. The gene calls are TRBV25-1 and TRBJ1-4; D may be TRBD1 (6 bases). The CDR3 sequence is 17 residues long. CDR1 is MGHDK and CDR2 is SYGVNS in the germline V gene. V was trimmed by 4 bases and J by 5 bases, leaving 20 bases between them. CDR3: CASSAPHRQAGNEKLFF. Written as DNA, the CDR3 is TGTGCCAGCAGTGCCCCTCATAGACAGGCGGGGAATGAAAAACTGTTTTTT.

V usage is TRBV20-1 and J usage is TRBJ2-6, with 7 nucleotides matching TRBD1. This CDR3 spans 16 amino acids. Per the germline V gene, CDR1 is DFQATT and CDR2 is SNEGSKA (reference sequence). V was pared by 6 bases and J by 0 bases, with 8 bases of the junction left unmatched. The CDR3 nucleotides are TGCAGTGCCAGGGACAGTAAAAACTCTGGGGCCAACGTCCTGACTTTC. Translation gives CSARDSKNSGANVLTF.

The genes are TRBV6-1 and TRBJ2-1, with D hard to call. This CDR3 is built from 13 residues. Germline lookup yields CDR1 MNHNS and CDR2 SASEGT. V lost 5 bases and J 10 bases, leaving 15 bases between the germline ends. CDR3 nucleotide sequence: TGTGCCAGCAGTCCGGTGGCGGCAAGAGAGCAGTTCTTC. Translated: CASSPVAAREQFF.

This clonotype has a count of ten or more. The CDR3 reads CASSLGARGETQYF. DNA for the CDR3: TGTGCCAGCAGCTTAGGAGCCCGAGGGGAGACCCAGTACTTC. The chain carries TRBV7-2 and TRBJ2-5; TRBD2 might be the D (5 bases). The CDR3 covers 14 residues. Germline assignment: CDR1 SGHTA and CDR2 FQGNSA. V was pared by 1 base and J by 5 bases, with 11 bases between. Drawing the rest from reference TRBV7-2 and TRBJ2-5, the complete variable domain is GAGVSQSPSNKVTEKGKDVELRCDPISGHTALYWYRQSLGQGLEFLIYFQGNSAPDKSGLPSDRFSAERTGGSVSTLTIQRTQQEDSAVYLCASSLGARGETQYFGPGTRLLVL.

This sequence joins TRBV29-1 and TRBJ2-5; D is unresolved. The CDR3 runs to 13 residues. The germline CDR1 and CDR2 sequences are SQVTM and ANQGSEA. The CDR3, as DNA: TGCACCTGTGAGGTGACCGACGCAGAGACCCAGTACTTC. Amino acids: CTCEVTDAETQYF.

The J gene is TRBJ2-7, the V gene TRBV30; D unclear. The CDR3 has 12 residues. With 0 bases removed from V and 3 bases from J, the gap between germline ends came to 6 bases. Germline V gives CDR1 GTSNPN, CDR2 SVGIG (reference sequence). CDR3 DNA: TGTGCCTGGAGTGTTTCCGTCTACGAGCAGTACTTC. Its protein product is CAWSVSVYEQYF.

This clonotype was seen a handful of times. This chain's CDR3 is CASSFLAGGSDEQFF. In DNA, the CDR3 is TGCGCCAGCAGCTTCTTAGCGGGGGGATCGGATGAGCAGTTCTTC. This sequence joins TRBV5-1 and TRBJ2-1; 10 positions agree with TRBD2. From germline, CDR1 is SGHRS and CDR2 YFSETQ. Losses at the gene ends were 2 bases for V and 8 bases for J; bases not matched to a gene: 7. The CDR3 length is 15 residues.

The V and J genes are TRBV9 and TRBJ2-4, with 16 bases lining up with TRBD2. The CDR3 runs 16 residues. The germline V gene has CDR1 SGDLS and CDR2 YYNGEE. V shed 5 bases, J shed 8 bases, and the junction held 7 bases outside the gene matches. CDR3 in amino acids: CASSPGLAGGMDIQYF. The CDR3, as DNA: TGTGCCAGCAGTCCGGGACTAGCGGGGGGGATGGACATTCAGTACTTC.

The chain recombines TRBV4-3 with TRBJ2-2; D possibly corresponds to TRBD2 (6 bases). Trimming stripped 2 bases from V and 5 bases from J, with 15 bases between. The CDR3 is 16 residues long. CDR1 is LGHNA and CDR2 is YSLEER in the germline V gene. The CDR3 region is CASSQYGRGRTGELFF. The CDR3 DNA sequence: TGCGCCAGCAGCCAATACGGGAGAGGGCGGACCGGGGAGCTGTTTTTT.

In this sample, this clonotype turned up a few times. The CDR3 reads CSQGLPPYEQYF. The DNA for the CDR3 is TGCAGTCAGGGATTGCCGCCCTACGAGCAGTACTTC. V gene TRBV20-1 combines with J gene TRBJ2-7; a possible D gene is TRBD1 (5 bases). CDR3 size: 12 residues. Germline V gives CDR1 DFQATT, CDR2 SNEGSKA (reference sequence). Trimming left V 8 bases short and J 2 bases short, with 13 bases between.

The chain couples TRBV30 to TRBJ2-3; D gene ambiguous. V lost 5 bases, J lost 4 bases, and 10 bases lay in between. The CDR3 runs 12 residues. CDR1 is GTSNPN, CDR2 SVGIG, per germline (reference sequence). For the CDR3, the DNA is TGTGCCTGGGACCGGGCGGCAGATACGCAGTATTTT. It encodes CAWDRAADTQYF.

The V and J genes are TRBV7-2 and TRBJ2-7, with D unresolved. The germline CDR1 and CDR2 sequences are SGHTA and FQGNSA. The CDR3 runs 15 residues. V lost 0 bases and J 0 bases, leaving 9 bases between the germline ends. In nucleotides, the CDR3 is TGTGCCAGCAGCTTAGCGGTATTGAGCTCCTACGAGCAGTACTTC. Its translation: CASSLAVLSSYEQYF.

There are a few counts of this clonotype. The J gene is TRBJ2-5, the V gene TRBV11-2; D call uncertain. From germline, CDR1 is SGHAT and CDR2 FQNNGV. The CDR3 loop spans 20 amino acids. Trimming took off 1 base at V and 0 bases at J, with 24 bases between the two ends. The CDR3 loop is CASSLGFRAEDWMYQETQYF. The DNA for the CDR3 is TGTGCCAGCAGCTTAGGGTTTCGGGCGGAAGACTGGATGTACCAAGAGACCCAGTACTTC.

The sample holds a few counts of this clonotype. The genes are TRBV20-1 and TRBJ1-2; D is possibly TRBD1 (6 bases). Trimming cost V 5 bases and J 1 base, with 11 bases left between them. CDR1 DFQATT and CDR2 SNEGSKA come from the germline V gene (reference sequence). CDR3 length equals 13 residues. The CDR3 nucleotides read TGCAGTGCTCCCCGGGACAATAACTATGGCTACACCTTC. It translates to CSAPRDNNYGYTF.

The table lists this clonotype with a few counts. The chain joins TRBV4-3 to TRBJ2-4; perhaps TRBD2 as D (5 bases). This CDR3 is 13 amino acids long. Germline V CDR1 and CDR2: LGHNA, YSLEER. V lost 3 bases and J lost 8, with 11 bases in between. The CDR3 DNA sequence: TGCGCCAGCAGCCAGGGTAGCGTTGACATTCAGTACTTC. It yields the protein CASSQGSVDIQYF.

This clonotype came up a few times. The rearrangement uses TRBV20-1 and TRBJ2-3; 7 bases map to TRBD2. The germline V gene encodes CDR1 DFQATT and CDR2 SNEGSKA (reference sequence). The CDR3 totals 13 residues. With 5 bases clipped from V and 2 bases from J, the junction kept 4 bases outside the gene matches. The CDR3 DNA reads as TGCAGTGCTCCCGGGACTAACACAGATACGCAGTATTTT. This translates into CSAPGTNTDTQYF.

In this sample, this clonotype turned up many times. This chain links TRBV28 with TRBJ2-6; the D call may be TRBD1 or TRBD2 (5 bases each). CDR1 is MDHEN and CDR2 is SYDVKM in the germline V gene. V was pared by 7 bases and J by 0 bases, with 16 bases between. The CDR3 has 17 amino acids. CDR3 DNA sequence: TGTGCCAGCATAACGGGGCAGGGCCACTCTGGGGCCAACGTCCTGACTTTC. Its translation: CASITGQGHSGANVLTF. The entire variable domain, with the rest obtained from reference TRBV28 and TRBJ2-6, is as follows: DVKVTQSSRYLVKRTGEKVFLECVQDMDHENMFWYRQDPGLGLRLIYFSYDVKMKEKGDIPEGYSVSREKKERFSLILESASTNQTSMYLCASITGQGHSGANVLTFGAGSRLTVL.

The chain carries TRBV20-1 and TRBJ1-2; D is undetermined. Germline CDR1 DFQATT, CDR2 SNEGSKA (reference sequence). Trimming left V 4 bases short and J 8 bases short, with 26 bases between. The CDR3 totals 16 residues. This chain's CDR3 is CSAKAFTGKGVWGYTF. The CDR3 nucleotides are TGCAGTGCTAAGGCGTTTACGGGGAAGGGAGTCTGGGGCTACACCTTC.

This clonotype was found a few times. The gene calls are TRBV25-1 and TRBJ2-7; TRBD1 aligns across 7 bases. The CDR3 covers 15 residues. V was pared by 2 bases and J by 2 bases, with 6 bases of the junction left unmatched. Germline CDR1 reads MGHDK; CDR2 reads SYGVNS. As DNA, the CDR3 is TGTGCCAGCAGTGAACCCGGGACAGTACCCTACGAGCAGTACTTC. It specifies CASSEPGTVPYEQYF.

V is TRBV20-1 and J is TRBJ2-2; the match to TRBD2 covers 10 bases. Germline trimming cut 2 bases from V and 6 bases from J; bases unmatched to any gene: 12. Germline assignment: CDR1 DFQATT and CDR2 SNEGSKA (reference sequence). The CDR3 spans 17 residues. The CDR3 DNA follows: TGCAGTGCTAGAACCCTAGCGGGAGATTTCACGGCCGGGGAGCTGTTTTTT. Translating gives CSARTLAGDFTAGELFF.

This chain uses TRBV27 with TRBJ2-5, with 7 bases matching TRBD2. J was trimmed by 2 bases and V by 6 bases; bases with no gene match: 9. From germline, CDR1 is MNHEY and CDR2 SMNVEV (reference sequence). The CDR3 sequence is 15 residues long. The CDR3 loop is CASRKAAGEQETQYF. CDR3 DNA sequence: TGTGCCAGCAGGAAGGCGGCGGGGGAACAAGAGACCCAGTACTTC.

The chain couples TRBV27 to TRBJ1-1; 12 positions match TRBD1. This CDR3 comprises 16 residues. Germline trimming cut 4 bases from V and 4 bases from J; bases unmatched to any gene: 7. Germline-derived CDR1 and CDR2 are MNHEY and SMNVEV (reference sequence). CDR3 nucleotides: TGTGCCAGCAGTTCCCGGGACAGGGGGCTTACCACTGAAGCTTTCTTT. This sequence encodes CASSSRDRGLTTEAFF.